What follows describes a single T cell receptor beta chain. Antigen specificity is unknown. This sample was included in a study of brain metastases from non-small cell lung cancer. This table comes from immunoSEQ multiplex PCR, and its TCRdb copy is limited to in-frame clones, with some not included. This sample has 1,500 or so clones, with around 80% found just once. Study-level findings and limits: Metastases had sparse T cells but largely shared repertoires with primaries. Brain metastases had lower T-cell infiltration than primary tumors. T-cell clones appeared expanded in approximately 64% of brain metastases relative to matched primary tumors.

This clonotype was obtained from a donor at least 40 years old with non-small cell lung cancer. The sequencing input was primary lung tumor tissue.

CDR3 protein: CASRIRESGPAFF. CDR3 nucleotides: TGTGCCAGCAGAATCAGGGAGTCGGGACCAGCTTTCTTT. The chain joins TRBV6-5 to TRBJ1-1, with D perhaps TRBD1 (5 bases). The CDR3 has 13 residues. Deletions cut 6 bases from V and 10 bases from J, with 18 bases between. CDR1 is MNHEY and CDR2 is SVGAGI in the germline V gene.